Listed here are 21 T cell receptor beta chains from one sample, sequenced in a study of T cell changes during pregnancy in multiple sclerosis. The data were produced by immunoSEQ multiplex PCR, yet TCRdb's version contains in-frame clones alone and is incomplete. The data show 85,000 to 100,000 clones, 85% to 95% seen once. This material consisted of peripheral blood, taken in the first trimester of pregnancy. The receptors stem from a female donor with multiple sclerosis, enrolled in a pregnancy study.

This clone was found a few times. The chain couples TRBV6-1 to TRBJ1-4; D may be TRBD1 (6 bases). The length of the CDR3 is 17 residues. Germline values: CDR1 MNHNS, CDR2 SASEGT. Trimming removed 2 bases from V and 5 bases from J, with 18 bases in between. The CDR3 DNA sequence: TGTGCCAGCAGTGAAATCCTGATGGGACACGGAAATGAAAAACTGTTTTTT. Its protein is CASSEILMGHGNEKLFF.

The rearrangement uses TRBV6-1 and TRBJ2-7; D uncertain. The CDR3 contains 16 residues. Per the germline V gene, CDR1 is MNHNS and CDR2 is SASEGT. The ends were cut back, 1 base at V and 3 bases at J, with 16 bases in the middle. The CDR3 spells CASSEVGVSRHYEQYF. In DNA form, the CDR3 reads TGTGCCAGCAGTGAAGTTGGCGTTTCTCGACACTACGAGCAGTACTTC.

Details on this clone: At one boundary the junction diverges from the germline segment, which might be a read error. The V call is TRBV5-4, the J call TRBJ2-7, with 8 bases fitting TRBD2. CDR1 is SGHNT and CDR2 is YYREEE in the germline V gene (reference sequence). This CDR3 has 13 residues. The CDR3 region is CASHSGSQQTANF. In DNA, the CDR3 is TGTGCCAGTCACAGCGGGAGTCAGCAAACAGCAAATTTC.

CDR3 protein: CASSLPVGTEAFF. Here the CDR3 DNA reads TGTGCCAGCAGCTTACCGGTTGGCACTGAAGCTTTCTTT. The V and J genes are TRBV7-9 and TRBJ1-1, with no clear D. Germline CDR1 is SEHNR and CDR2 is FQNEAQ (reference sequence). This CDR3 contains 13 residues. V shed 2 bases and J shed 4 bases, with 8 bases lying between them. Using reference TRBV7-9 and TRBJ1-1 for the parts outside the CDR3, the full variable domain is DTGVSQNPRHKITKRGQNVTFRCDPISEHNRLYWYRQTLGQGPEFLTYFQNEAQLEKSRLLSDRFSAERPKGSFSTLEIQRTEQGDSAMYLCASSLPVGTEAFFGQGTRLTVV.

CDR3 DNA sequence: TGTGCCAGCAGTTACCCGGGACTAGCGGGAGAAAAGGAGCAGTACTTC. Protein sequence: CASSYPGLAGEKEQYF. The chain links TRBV6-5 to TRBJ2-7, with TRBD2 matching 14 bases. Germline values: CDR1 MNHEY, CDR2 SVGAGI. V shed 2 bases, J shed 7 bases, and the junction held 7 bases outside the gene matches. The CDR3 contains 16 residues.

The V call is TRBV5-1, the J call TRBJ2-6; 7 bases are a match to TRBD1. The CDR3 spans 19 residues. With 0 bases clipped from V and 0 bases from J, the junction kept 9 bases outside the gene matches. Germline V gene sequence: CDR1 SGHRS, CDR2 YFSETQ. CDR3 region: CASSLGRTGLFSGANVLTF. For the CDR3, the DNA is TGCGCCAGCAGCTTGGGGCGGACAGGACTTTTCTCTGGGGCCAACGTCCTGACTTTC.

This chain's CDR3 is CASSFLAGGPQNIQYF. The CDR3, as DNA: TGTGCCAGCAGTTTTCTAGCGGGAGGGCCCCAAAACATTCAGTACTTC. The chain carries TRBV27 and TRBJ2-4; 12 nucleotides line up with TRBD2. The germline V gene has CDR1 MNHEY and CDR2 SMNVEV (reference sequence). Losses at the gene ends were 3 bases for V and 5 bases for J; bases not matched to a gene: 5. CDR3 size: 16 residues.

The chain employs TRBV5-1 and TRBJ2-6, with 8 positions matching TRBD1. This CDR3 region has 17 residues. The trim removed 8 bases at V and 3 bases at J, leaving 13 bases unmatched. Per the germline V gene, CDR1 is SGHRS and CDR2 is YFSETQ. CDR3 loop: CASSGTGVFGGANVLTF. In DNA, the CDR3 is TGCGCCAGTTCCGGGACAGGAGTGTTCGGTGGGGCCAACGTCCTGACTTTC. Looking up the rest from reference TRBV5-1 and TRBJ2-6 gives the full variable domain: KAGVTQTPRYLIKTRGQQVTLSCSPISGHRSVSWYQQTPGQGLQFLFEYFSETQRNKGNFPGRFSGRQFSNSRSEMNVSTLELGDSALYLCASSGTGVFGGANVLTFGAGSRLTVL.

The chain uses TRBV9 and TRBJ2-2, with 7 bases aligning to TRBD2. The CDR3 runs 18 residues. Germline CDR1 is SGDLS and CDR2 is YYNGEE. J lost 4 bases, V lost 4 bases, and 16 bases had no gene match. The CDR3 bases are TGTGCCAGCAGCCTCAACCGCCGGGGGGACCGGGGCACCGGGGAGCTGTTTTTT. This translates into CASSLNRRGDRGTGELFF.

The chain couples TRBV2 to TRBJ2-7; 10 positions agree with TRBD2. The germline V gene encodes CDR1 SNHLY and CDR2 FYNNEI. V was clipped by 0 bases and J by 7 bases; unmatched bases: 9. This CDR3 is built from 16 residues. Written as DNA, the CDR3 is TGTGCCAGCAGTGAAGCGCGGCTAGCGGGAGAGTCTGAGCAGTACTTC. Protein: CASSEARLAGESEQYF.

The chain joins TRBV7-2 to TRBJ2-1; 7 bases line up with TRBD2. There are 15 residues in the CDR3. Trimming at V came to 4 bases and at J to 6 bases, leaving 9 bases not matched to a gene. Germline assignment: CDR1 SGHTA and CDR2 FQGNSA. The CDR3 DNA follows: TGTGCCAGCAGCTCCGGACTAGTGATCTTCAATGAGCAGTTCTTC. This sequence encodes CASSSGLVIFNEQFF. Complete variable domain (other parts from reference TRBV7-2 and TRBJ2-1): GAGVSQSPSNKVTEKGKDVELRCDPISGHTALYWYRQSLGQGLEFLIYFQGNSAPDKSGLPSDRFSAERTGGSVSTLTIQRTQQEDSAVYLCASSSGLVIFNEQFFGPGTRLTVL.

The chain uses TRBV5-6 and TRBJ2-7, with 8 positions matching TRBD1. Per the germline V gene, CDR1 is SGHDT and CDR2 is YYEEEE. The CDR3 loop spans 14 amino acids. Germline trimming cut 0 bases from V and 10 bases from J; bases unmatched to any gene: 9. CDR3 DNA: TGTGCCAGCAGCTTGGTAGAAGGACAGGGAGTTCAGTACTTC. It yields the protein CASSLVEGQGVQYF.

This clone has just one count. The CDR3 is CASSHGLTGNTIYF. CDR3 sequence (DNA): TGCGCCAGCAGCCACGGACTGACTGGAAACACCATATATTTT. This chain connects TRBV5-1 to TRBJ1-3; D uncertain. V was shortened by 4 bases and J by 2 bases, with 10 bases between the two germline ends. The CDR3 is 14 residues long. Germline CDR1 and CDR2: SGHRS and YFSETQ.

J is TRBJ2-2 and V is TRBV4-1; possible D gene TRBD2, 6 bases. CDR1 and CDR2 (germline): MGHRA, YSYEKL. V shed 1 base and J shed 4 bases, with 10 bases lying between them. The CDR3 length is 15 residues. The chain's CDR3 is CASSQGTGVTGELFF. DNA of the CDR3: TGCGCCAGCAGCCAAGGAACGGGGGTCACCGGGGAGCTGTTTTTT.

The chain links TRBV7-9 to TRBJ1-3; D ambiguous. Looked up from germline, CDR1 is SEHNR and CDR2 is FQNEAQ (reference sequence). Trimming left V 1 base short and J 3 bases short, with 10 bases between. The CDR3 consists of 15 residues. This CDR3 is CASSLVSGYGNTIYF. CDR3 nucleotides: TGTGCCAGCAGCTTAGTATCGGGGTATGGAAACACCATATATTTT.

The rearrangement uses TRBV7-9 and TRBJ2-1; D not resolved. The germline V gene has CDR1 SEHNR and CDR2 FQNEAQ (reference sequence). The V end lost 4 bases, the J end lost 6 bases, and 13 bases lay between the germline ends. The CDR3 extends over 14 amino acids. This CDR3 reads CASSSTDRLNEQFF. The CDR3 DNA reads TGTGCCAGCAGCTCCACTGACCGACTCAATGAGCAGTTCTTC. Filled out from reference TRBV7-9 and TRBJ2-1, the complete variable domain reads DTGVSQNPRHKITKRGQNVTFRCDPISEHNRLYWYRQTLGQGPEFLTYFQNEAQLEKSRLLSDRFSAERPKGSFSTLEIQRTEQGDSAMYLCASSSTDRLNEQFFGPGTRLTVL.

The rearrangement links TRBV30 to TRBJ2-5, with 9 bases identical to TRBD2. Trimming took 5 bases from V and 7 from J; bases not matched to a gene: 8. The CDR3 contains 13 residues. Germline CDR1 GTSNPN, CDR2 SVGIG (reference sequence). The CDR3 here is CAWGGGRGGTQYF. CDR3 DNA: TGTGCCTGGGGGGGCGGGAGGGGGGGGACCCAGTACTTC.

This rearrangement joins TRBV2 to TRBJ2-1, with a possible D match to TRBD2 (5 bases). CDR3 length equals 14 residues. CDR1 and CDR2 (germline): SNHLY, FYNNEI. The V end lost 4 bases, the J end lost 3 bases, and 10 bases lay between the germline ends. The CDR3 nucleotides read TGTGCCAGCAGTGGGGTCGGGAACTACAATGAGCAGTTCTTC. It codes for CASSGVGNYNEQFF. The full variable domain, in which reference TRBV2 and TRBJ2-1 provide the parts outside the CDR3, is EPEVTQTPSHQVTQMGQEVILRCVPISNHLYFYWYRQILGQKVEFLVSFYNNEISEKSEIFDDQFSVERPDGSNFTLKIRSTKLEDSAMYFCASSGVGNYNEQFFGPGTRLTVL.

This chain joins TRBV27 and TRBJ2-7, with D tentatively TRBD1 (6 bases). The CDR3 runs to 14 residues. V shed 4 bases and J shed 3 bases, with 13 bases lying between them. Germline loops: CDR1 MNHEY, CDR2 SMNVEV (reference sequence). The DNA for the CDR3 is TGTGCCAGCAGTTCCGACAGGCTACACTACGAGCAGTACTTC. This codes for CASSSDRLHYEQYF.

The V gene is TRBV27, the J gene TRBJ2-7; D perhaps matches TRBD2 (6 bases). Trimming pared 4 bases from V and 3 bases from J, leaving 13 bases between. This CDR3 comprises 14 residues. Germline V gene lookup returns CDR1 MNHEY and CDR2 SMNVEV (reference sequence). The chain's CDR3 is CASSWFRESYEQYF. The CDR3 DNA sequence: TGTGCCAGCAGTTGGTTCCGGGAGAGCTACGAGCAGTACTTC.

The gene calls are TRBV5-1 and TRBJ1-1; a possible D gene is TRBD1 (6 bases). With 4 bases removed from V and 10 bases from J, the gap between germline ends came to 17 bases. The CDR3 runs 13 residues. Germline lookup yields CDR1 SGHRS and CDR2 YFSETQ. The CDR3 nucleotides read TGCGCCAGCAGCGCGGAAGCCGTCAGGGGAGCTTTCTTT. This encodes CASSAEAVRGAFF.